Shown below are 3 T cell receptor beta chains from a single sample sequenced in a study of T-cell memory formation after mild COVID-19. A single record per CDR3 protein comes from TCRdb applying MiXCR to the 5' RACE reads. The sample has 550,000 to 700,000 distinct CDR3 sequences, approximately 15% seen once; the top ten hold about 8.1%. The sample was PBMCs or a T cell subset sorted from them (not recorded which). Receptors originate from an adult woman who had mild COVID-19 (a few samples of this study predate the infection). Cell type and time point are not known.

This chain uses TRBV6-5 with TRBJ1-1; D unresolved. Trimming removed 2 bases from V and 1 base from J, with 11 bases in between. Germline V gene data show CDR1 as MNHEY and CDR2 as SVGAGI. The CDR3 is 15 residues long. The CDR3: CASSYTRTGNTEAFF. The DNA for the CDR3 is TGTGCCAGCAGTTACACTAGGACGGGGAACACTGAAGCTTTCTTT.

This sequence joins TRBV7-2 and TRBJ2-7; D may be TRBD1 or TRBD2 (5 bases each). The V gene's germline CDR1 is SGHTA and CDR2 FQGNSA. V lost 2 bases and J 4 bases, leaving 12 bases between the germline ends. This CDR3 is built from 14 residues. This CDR3 reads CASSLPWDGYEQYF. In DNA form, the CDR3 reads TGTGCCAGCAGCTTACCATGGGACGGATACGAGCAGTACTTC.

CDR3 amino acids: CASSSPGTGKETQYF. The DNA for the CDR3 is TGTGCCAGCAGTTCCCCCGGGACAGGGAAAGAGACCCAGTACTTC. This chain links TRBV28 with TRBJ2-5, with 9 bases that match TRBD1. The CDR3 covers 15 residues. Germline V gene lookup returns CDR1 MDHEN and CDR2 SYDVKM. The V and J ends lost 4 bases and 3 bases, in that order; junction bases with no gene match: 6.